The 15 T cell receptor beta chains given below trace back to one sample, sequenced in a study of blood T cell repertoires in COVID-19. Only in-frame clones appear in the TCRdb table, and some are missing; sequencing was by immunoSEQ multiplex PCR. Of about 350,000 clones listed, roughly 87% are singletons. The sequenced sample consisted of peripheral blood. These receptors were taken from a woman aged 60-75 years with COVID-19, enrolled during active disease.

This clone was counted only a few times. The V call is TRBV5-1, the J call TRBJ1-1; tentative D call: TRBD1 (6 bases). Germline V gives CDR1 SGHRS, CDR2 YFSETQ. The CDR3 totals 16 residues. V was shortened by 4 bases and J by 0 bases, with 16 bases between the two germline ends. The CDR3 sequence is CASSMEWGQVNTEAFF. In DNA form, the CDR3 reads TGCGCCAGCAGCATGGAGTGGGGGCAAGTGAACACTGAAGCTTTCTTT.

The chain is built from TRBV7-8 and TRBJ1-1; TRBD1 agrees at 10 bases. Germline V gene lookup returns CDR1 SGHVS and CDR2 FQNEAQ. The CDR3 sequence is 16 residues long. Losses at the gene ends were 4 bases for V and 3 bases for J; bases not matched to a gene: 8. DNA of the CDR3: TGTGCCAGCAGCTCAAACGACAGGGGGCTATACACTGAAGCTTTCTTT. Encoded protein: CASSSNDRGLYTEAFF.

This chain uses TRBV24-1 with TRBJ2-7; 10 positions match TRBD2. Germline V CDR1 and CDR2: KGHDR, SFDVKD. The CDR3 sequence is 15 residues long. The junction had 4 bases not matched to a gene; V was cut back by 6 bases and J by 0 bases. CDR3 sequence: CATSRGTSASYEQYF. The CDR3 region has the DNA TGTGCCACCAGTCGAGGGACTAGCGCCTCCTACGAGCAGTACTTC.

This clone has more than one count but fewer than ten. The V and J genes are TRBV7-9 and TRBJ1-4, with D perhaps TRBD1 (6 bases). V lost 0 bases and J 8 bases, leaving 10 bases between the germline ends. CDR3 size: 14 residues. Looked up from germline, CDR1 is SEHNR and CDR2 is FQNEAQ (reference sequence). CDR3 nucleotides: TGTGCCAGCAGCTTAGCCGGGGGGCAGGAAAAACTGTTTTTT. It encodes CASSLAGGQEKLFF.

The CDR3 DNA reads as TGCGCCAGCAGCTTTTCCGGGACAGGAGGCTACGAGCAGTACTTC. Translating it yields CASSFSGTGGYEQYF. V usage is TRBV5-1 and J usage is TRBJ2-7; 8 nucleotides agree with TRBD1. Unmatched junction bases numbered 7, after V lost 2 bases and J lost 3 bases. Germline loops: CDR1 SGHRS, CDR2 YFSETQ. The CDR3 runs to 15 residues.

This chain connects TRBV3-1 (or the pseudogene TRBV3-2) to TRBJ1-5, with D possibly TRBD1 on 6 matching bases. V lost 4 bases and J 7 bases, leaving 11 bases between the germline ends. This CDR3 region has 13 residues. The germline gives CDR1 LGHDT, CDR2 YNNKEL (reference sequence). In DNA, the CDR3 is TGTGCCAGCAGCCTACAGGGAGCCCAGCCCCAGCATTTT. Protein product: CASSLQGAQPQHF.

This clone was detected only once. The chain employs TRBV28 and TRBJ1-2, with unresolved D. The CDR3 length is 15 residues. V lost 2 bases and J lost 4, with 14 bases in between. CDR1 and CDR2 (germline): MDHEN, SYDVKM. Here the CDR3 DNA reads TGTGCCAGCAGTTTAGTGGGAGTAACGAGCTATGGCTACACCTTC. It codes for CASSLVGVTSYGYTF.

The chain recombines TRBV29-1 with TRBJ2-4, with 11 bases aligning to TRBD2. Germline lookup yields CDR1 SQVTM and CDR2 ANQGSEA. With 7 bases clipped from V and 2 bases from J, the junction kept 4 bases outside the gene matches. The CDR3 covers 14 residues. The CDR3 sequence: CSGSSGGTKNIQYF. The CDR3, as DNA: TGCAGCGGCTCTAGCGGGGGGACCAAAAACATTCAGTACTTC.

The CDR3 coding sequence is TGTGCCAGCAGCTCAGGGGGAACTAACTCCTACGAGCAGTACTTC. This translates into CASSSGGTNSYEQYF. This chain joins TRBV2 and TRBJ2-7; 7 nucleotides line up with TRBD1. The CDR3 has 15 residues. V gave up 6 bases and J gave up 0 bases; unmatched junction bases: 8. Germline values: CDR1 SNHLY, CDR2 FYNNEI.

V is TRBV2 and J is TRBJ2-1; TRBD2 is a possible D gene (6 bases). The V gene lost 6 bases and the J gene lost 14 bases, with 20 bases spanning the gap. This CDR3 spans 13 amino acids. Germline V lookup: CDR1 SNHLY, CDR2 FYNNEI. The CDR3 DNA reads TGTGCCAGCAGCGGATTGGGACCCCCGGGAGAGTTCTTC. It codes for CASSGLGPPGEFF.

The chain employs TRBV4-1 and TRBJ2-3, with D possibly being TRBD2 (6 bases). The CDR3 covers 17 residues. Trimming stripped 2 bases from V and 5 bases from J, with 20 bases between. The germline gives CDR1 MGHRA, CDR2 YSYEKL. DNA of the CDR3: TGCGCCAGCAGCCAAACAGACCCGACTAGTACGAAAGATACGCAGTATTTT. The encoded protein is CASSQTDPTSTKDTQYF.

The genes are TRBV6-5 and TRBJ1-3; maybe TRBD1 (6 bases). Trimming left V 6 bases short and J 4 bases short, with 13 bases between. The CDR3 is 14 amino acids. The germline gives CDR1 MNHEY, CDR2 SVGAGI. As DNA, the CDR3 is TGTGCCAGCAGCCAACAGGGCATCGGAAACACCATATATTTT. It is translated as CASSQQGIGNTIYF.

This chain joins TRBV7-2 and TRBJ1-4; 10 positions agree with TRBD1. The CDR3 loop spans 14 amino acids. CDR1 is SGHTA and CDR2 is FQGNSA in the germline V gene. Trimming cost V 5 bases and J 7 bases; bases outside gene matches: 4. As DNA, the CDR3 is TGTGCCAGCAGCCCTGGGACAGGGGTTGAAAAACTGTTTTTT. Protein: CASSPGTGVEKLFF.

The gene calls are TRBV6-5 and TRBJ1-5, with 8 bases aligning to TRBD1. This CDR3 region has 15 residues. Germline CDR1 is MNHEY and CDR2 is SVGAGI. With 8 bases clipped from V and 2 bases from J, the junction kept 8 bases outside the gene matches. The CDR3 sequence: CASEQGGLGNQPQHF. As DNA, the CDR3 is TGTGCCAGCGAACAGGGGGGCTTGGGCAATCAGCCCCAGCATTTT.

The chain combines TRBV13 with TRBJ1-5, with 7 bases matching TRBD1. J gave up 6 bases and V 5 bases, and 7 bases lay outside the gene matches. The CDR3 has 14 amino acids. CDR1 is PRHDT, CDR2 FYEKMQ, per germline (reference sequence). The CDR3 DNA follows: TGTGCCAGCAGCCGACGGACAGGAGGTCAGCCCCAGCATTTT. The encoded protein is CASSRRTGGQPQHF.